This T cell receptor beta chain stems from a study of cytomegalovirus exposure and HLA in healthy donors. With 60 Vbeta and 13 Jbeta primers, the PCR was carried out. The repertoire was sequenced with immunoSEQ multiplex PCR; TCRdb's copy has only in-frame clones and lacks some. The sample has 80,000 to 130,000 clones, about 77% seen once. V gave up 10 bases and J gave up 8 bases; unmatched junction bases: 6. This CDR3 comprises 13 residues. CDR1 and CDR2 (germline): MNHEY, SVGAGI. This sequence was found in a woman between 45 and 65 years old in good health and CMV-seropositive. Sequencing was performed on PBMCs. The rearrangement uses TRBV6-5 and TRBJ1-4, with TRBD1 matching over 11 bases. The CDR3: CATRTGGDEKLFF. The CDR3 bases are TGTGCCACCCGGACAGGGGGCGACGAAAAACTGTTTTTT.